The rows below give T cell receptor beta chains drawn from one sample of a study of T cells after yellow fever vaccination. TCRdb itself ran the 5' RACE reads through MiXCR, one entry per CDR3 protein. The table shows 340,000 or so distinct CDR3 sequences, with under 15% occurring only once. The sequencing here drew on CD4+ T cells sorted from PBMCs, taken 15 days after the yellow fever booster vaccination. The source of these receptors is a man younger than 35 who received the YFV17D yellow fever vaccine. CDR3s include the opening cysteine and the closing phenylalanine or tryptophan. Each record gives: D gene, V gene, J gene, clone size, CDR3 DNA, CDR3 protein. A D gene is named only where the DNA matches it firmly. Where a row states a size, it is once, few, many or the class of an expanded clone; other rows omit it.

>.|TRBV3-1|TRBJ2-5|few
TGTGCCAGCAGTCAACTCGTGGGGTACCAAGAGACCCAGTACTTC
CASSQLVGYQETQYF
>TRBD1|TRBV18|TRBJ2-2|few
TGTGCCAGCTCACCACCGGGACAGGGTAACACCGGGGAGCTGTTTTTT
CASSPPGQGNTGELFF
>.|TRBV4-3|TRBJ1-4|.
TGCGCCAGCAGCCAACACAGGGTTAGAACTAATGAAAAACTGTTTTTT
CASSQHRVRTNEKLFF
>.|TRBV7-3|TRBJ1-2|.
TGTGCCAGCAGCACGAAACTCGGGGGTTATGGCTACACCTTC
CASSTKLGGYGYTF
>.|TRBV12-3/TRBV12-4|TRBJ1-2|.
TGTGCCAGCAGCTTGGCGGGAAGCAAAGGCTACACCTTC
CASSLAGSKGYTF
>.|TRBV7-2|TRBJ2-1|few
TGTGCCAGCAGTCTAGGGGCAGCTCGGGAAGTGTTCTTC
CASSLGAAREVFF
>.|TRBV4-3|TRBJ2-7|.
TGCGCCAGCAGCCACCTCAGGGGACCGCCATACGAGCAGTACTTC
CASSHLRGPPYEQYF
>.|TRBV7-3|TRBJ2-1|few
TGTGCCAGCAGCCCCAATACATGGGACAATGAGCAGTTCTTC
CASSPNTWDNEQFF
>.|TRBV29-1|TRBJ2-4|few
TGCAGCGTTGAAGATCCGGGGATGATTCAGTACTTC
CSVEDPGMIQYF
>.|TRBV7-2|TRBJ2-1|few
TGTGCCAGCAGCTTATCCCTGACACCCTACAATGAGCAGTTCTTC
CASSLSLTPYNEQFF
>.|TRBV5-1|TRBJ2-3|few
TGCGCCAGCAGCTTGACTATTGGAACAGATACGCAGTATTTT
CASSLTIGTDTQYF
>.|TRBV7-2|TRBJ1-5|many
TGTGCCAGCAGCTCTTACGGACAGAATTATCAGCCCCAGCATTTT
CASSSYGQNYQPQHF
>.|TRBV5-4|TRBJ1-1|.
TGTGCCAGCAAAAATCTGGGCCCTGAAAACACTGAAGCTTTCTTT
CASKNLGPENTEAFF
>.|TRBV2|TRBJ1-4|few
TGTGCCAGCAGCAAAGGGGGGGATAATGAAAAACTGTTTTTT
CASSKGGDNEKLFF
>.|TRBV29-1|TRBJ1-1|many
TGCAGCGTTGAGAAGGGTTGGGACACTGAAGCTTTCTTT
CSVEKGWDTEAFF
>.|TRBV3-1|TRBJ1-3|few
TGTGCCAGCAGCCAAGGAGGGCTAGGAGGAAACACCATATATTTT
CASSQGGLGGNTIYF
>.|TRBV20-1|TRBJ2-7|few
TGCAGTGCTCCCCCGGACGGCCAGAACGAGCAGTACTTC
CSAPPDGQNEQYF
>.|TRBV28|TRBJ1-1|few
TGTGCCAGCAGTACTACAGGGTATGAGAACACTGAAGCTTTCTTT
CASSTTGYENTEAFF
>.|TRBV4-2|TRBJ1-1|few
TGTGCCAGCAGCCAGCTACTCAGGGGCCGACATGAAGCTTTCTTT
CASSQLLRGRHEAFF
>.|TRBV3-1|TRBJ2-2|many
TGTGCCAGCAGCCAAGATCGAGGGGGGGACACCGGGGAGCTGTTTTTT
CASSQDRGGDTGELFF
>.|TRBV18|TRBJ1-1|few
TGTGCCAGCTCACCATTAAAGAGCTGGGGGACTTTCTTT
CASSPLKSWGTFF
>.|TRBV18|TRBJ2-5|.
TGTGCCAGCTCACCAAAGGTCTTGTCCGAGACCCAGCACTTC
CASSPKVLSETQHF